A single sample gave rise to the 32 T cell receptor beta chains below, sequenced in a study of brain T cells in children with intractable seizures. Generated by immunoSEQ multiplex PCR, the TCRdb table keeps only in-frame clones and is missing some. The sample carries 340,000 or so clones, over 90% recorded once. Time point: blood from clinic visit 5 months post-surgery; TSC patient then seizure free. Sequenced material: peripheral blood, taken more than 4 months after surgery. All receptors derive from a boy in the first two years of life with tuberous sclerosis and intractable seizures.

V gene TRBV28 combines with J gene TRBJ2-3; D might be TRBD2 (5 bases). The CDR3 is 14 residues long. In germline, CDR1 is MDHEN, CDR2 SYDVKM. V lost 2 bases and J lost 3, with 9 bases in between. CDR3: CASSLTSRTDTQYF. CDR3 bases: TGTGCCAGCAGTTTAACTAGTCGGACAGATACGCAGTATTTT.

The chain employs TRBV5-6 and TRBJ1-5; the D is unclear. The ends were cut back, 1 base at V and 9 bases at J, with 11 bases in the middle. CDR1 and CDR2 (germline): SGHDT, YYEEEE. The CDR3 loop spans 13 amino acids. The CDR3 DNA sequence: TGTGCCAGCAGCTTGCGGGTCCTTGGGCCCCAGCATTTT. Protein product: CASSLRVLGPQHF.

In its sample, this clone was seen once. V is TRBV13 and J is TRBJ1-3; D remains ambiguous. Germline lookup yields CDR1 PRHDT and CDR2 FYEKMQ (reference sequence). The CDR3 has 11 residues. V dropped 3 bases and J dropped 7 bases, with 4 bases sitting between them. The CDR3 is CASSLENTIYF. CDR3 coding DNA: TGTGCCAGCAGCTTGGAGAACACCATATATTTT.

The genes are TRBV2 and TRBJ1-4; D unresolved. CDR1 SNHLY and CDR2 FYNNEI come from the germline V gene. V was clipped by 1 base and J by 0 bases, with 9 bases between them. CDR3 length: 16 residues. Written as DNA, the CDR3 is TGTGCCAGCAGTGAAGGCAGCGTAGCAACTAATGAAAAACTGTTTTTT. Encoded protein: CASSEGSVATNEKLFF.

This chain joins TRBV4-1 and TRBJ1-5, with D perhaps TRBD1 (6 bases). CDR1 is MGHRA and CDR2 is YSYEKL in the germline V gene. This CDR3 comprises 18 residues. Trimming removed 0 bases from V and 0 bases from J, with 15 bases in between. As DNA, the CDR3 is TGCGCCAGCAGCCAAGAGCCCGGGACACCATATAGCAATCAGCCCCAGCATTTT. Translation: CASSQEPGTPYSNQPQHF.

This chain joins TRBV19 and TRBJ1-5, with 10 bases fitting TRBD1. The CDR3 runs to 18 residues. Germline V gene lookup returns CDR1 LNHDA and CDR2 SQIVND (reference sequence). J gave up 0 bases and V 6 bases, and 11 bases lay outside the gene matches. The CDR3 DNA sequence: TGTGCCAGTAGCCTACGGGACAGGGGAGCGTATAGCAATCAGCCCCAGCATTTT. Its translation: CASSLRDRGAYSNQPQHF.

A remark on this clone: The same CDR3 arises from other DNA sequences in this sample as well. V is TRBV7-9 and J is TRBJ1-3; maybe TRBD1 (6 bases). In germline, CDR1 is SEHNR, CDR2 FQNEAQ (reference sequence). V dropped 6 bases and J dropped 7 bases, with 16 bases sitting between them. This CDR3 has 14 residues. The CDR3 nucleotides are TGTGCCAGCAGTAGGGTTGGGGGCGCGAACACCATATATTTT. Its protein is CASSRVGGANTIYF.

The rearrangement links TRBV9 to TRBJ2-7, with 8 bases fitting TRBD2. The CDR3 consists of 15 residues. Germline V gives CDR1 SGDLS, CDR2 YYNGEE. The junction had 8 bases not matched to a gene; V was cut back by 3 bases and J by 3 bases. DNA of the CDR3: TGTGCCAGCAGCGCCAGCGGGAGTTCTAGCTACGAGCAGTACTTC. Its translation is CASSASGSSSYEQYF.

The V gene is TRBV19, the J gene TRBJ1-2; no reliable D call. With 5 bases removed from V and 8 bases from J, the gap between germline ends came to 12 bases. The CDR3 extends over 12 amino acids. Germline V gene data show CDR1 as LNHDA and CDR2 as SQIVND (reference sequence). The CDR3 DNA follows: TGTGCCAGTAGTTACGCCGCGGGAGGCTACACCTTC. Protein product: CASSYAAGGYTF.

The genes are TRBV4-2 and TRBJ2-5; 13 bases align to TRBD2. Germline V CDR1 and CDR2: LGHNA, YNFKEQ. The trim removed 0 bases at V and 3 bases at J, leaving 1 base unmatched. The CDR3 has 16 residues. This chain's CDR3 is CASSQDGTSGEETQYF. The CDR3 nucleotides are TGTGCCAGCAGCCAAGATGGGACTAGCGGGGAAGAGACCCAGTACTTC.

The rearrangement links TRBV5-6 to TRBJ2-1, with D perhaps TRBD1 (6 bases). Germline values: CDR1 SGHDT, CDR2 YYEEEE. Trimming left V 0 bases short and J 8 bases short, with 9 bases between. The CDR3 is 13 residues long. The CDR3 DNA is TGTGCCAGCAGCTTGGACAGACAGGATGAGCAGTTCTTC. It codes for CASSLDRQDEQFF.

The CDR3 loop is CASSGYEQYF. The CDR3 DNA follows: TGTGCCAGCAGCGGGTACGAGCAGTACTTC. V usage is TRBV7-2 and J usage is TRBJ2-7; D ambiguous. The germline CDR1 and CDR2 sequences are SGHTA and FQGNSA. Trimming left V 5 bases short and J 4 bases short, with 3 bases between. The CDR3 has 10 residues.

The chain employs TRBV9 and TRBJ1-6, with D possibly TRBD1 on 6 matching bases. Deletions cut 6 bases from V and 7 bases from J, with 8 bases between. Germline V CDR1 and CDR2: SGDLS, YYNGEE. This CDR3 has 12 residues. CDR3 in amino acids: CASNTGNSPLHF. As DNA, the CDR3 is TGTGCCAGCAACACAGGGAATTCACCCCTCCACTTT. The full variable domain, with the rest looked up from reference TRBV9 and TRBJ1-6, is DSGVTQTPKHLITATGQRVTLRCSPRSGDLSVYWYQQSLDQGLQFLIQYYNGEERAKGNILERFSAQQFPDLHSELNLSSLELGDSALYFCASNTGNSPLHFGNGTRLTVT.

This clone has just one count. DNA for the CDR3: TGTGCCAGTAGTATGGGCAGGGGCGGCGAGCAGTACTTC. Translation: CASSMGRGGEQYF. The chain carries TRBV19 and TRBJ2-7; D perhaps matches TRBD1 (6 bases). From germline, CDR1 is LNHDA and CDR2 SQIVND (reference sequence). CDR3 size: 13 residues. Trimming cost V 3 bases and J 6 bases, with 12 bases left between them.

The genes are TRBV6-4 and TRBJ2-5, with D perhaps TRBD2 (6 bases). The V gene lost 6 bases and the J gene lost 5 bases, with 13 bases spanning the gap. The CDR3 covers 13 residues. CDR1 and CDR2 (germline): MRHNA, SNTAGT. The CDR3 here is CASSPGEGETQYF. DNA for the CDR3: TGTGCCAGCAGCCCGGGAGAAGGGGAGACCCAGTACTTC.

V usage is TRBV27 and J usage is TRBJ2-1, with TRBD1 matching 11 bases. The CDR3 consists of 15 residues. Germline CDR1 reads MNHEY; CDR2 reads SMNVEV (reference sequence). The ends lost 5 bases at V and 7 bases at J; junction bases unmatched: 7. The CDR3 coding sequence is TGTGCCAGCAGTCATCCGGGACAGGGGGGGAATGAGCAGTTCTTC. Protein: CASSHPGQGGNEQFF.

The chain combines TRBV28 with TRBJ2-1; 8 positions agree with TRBD2. Germline V gene lookup returns CDR1 MDHEN and CDR2 SYDVKM. The CDR3 is 16 residues long. V gave up 3 bases and J gave up 2 bases; unmatched junction bases: 6. CDR3 DNA sequence: TGTGCCAGCAGTTTTTTAGCGGGGAGGGCCTACAATGAGCAGTTCTTC. It encodes CASSFLAGRAYNEQFF.

The chain couples TRBV3-1 (or the pseudogene TRBV3-2) to TRBJ1-2; D remains ambiguous. Germline V gene data show CDR1 as LGHDT and CDR2 as YNNKEL (reference sequence). CDR3 length equals 15 residues. V was shortened by 4 bases and J by 8 bases, with 20 bases between the two germline ends. This chain's CDR3 is CASSPRSTDLYGYTF. The CDR3 DNA reads as TGTGCCAGCAGCCCCCGGTCCACAGATTTATACGGCTACACCTTC.

The chain employs TRBV5-1 and TRBJ1-2; D is undetermined. CDR1 and CDR2 from the germline V gene are SGHRS and YFSETQ. This CDR3 comprises 12 residues. The V gene lost 8 bases and the J gene lost 1 base, with 9 bases spanning the gap. In DNA form, the CDR3 reads TGCGCCAGTGCGCAGGATAACTATGGCTACACCTTC. Translated, it gives CASAQDNYGYTF. The whole variable domain, filled in from reference TRBV5-1 and TRBJ1-2, reads KAGVTQTPRYLIKTRGQQVTLSCSPISGHRSVSWYQQTPGQGLQFLFEYFSETQRNKGNFPGRFSGRQFSNSRSEMNVSTLELGDSALYLCASAQDNYGYTFGSGTRLTVV.

The chain is built from TRBV7-2 and TRBJ2-7; D perhaps matches TRBD2 (6 bases). There are 14 residues in the CDR3. V was pared by 6 bases and J by 5 bases, with 17 bases between. CDR1 is SGHTA, CDR2 FQGNSA, per germline. The DNA of the CDR3 is TGTGCCAGCAGACTAGTCGGGAGCGGTGACGAGCAGTACTTC. It codes for CASRLVGSGDEQYF.

This rearrangement joins TRBV24-1 to TRBJ2-2; TRBD2 matches 7 bases. The germline V gene encodes CDR1 KGHDR and CDR2 SFDVKD. The CDR3 runs to 15 residues. Trimming at V came to 5 bases and at J to 3 bases, leaving 5 bases not matched to a gene. The CDR3 bases are TGTGCCACCAGTGGACTAGCCGGGGACACCGGGGAGCTGTTTTTT. This gives the protein CATSGLAGDTGELFF.

This sequence joins TRBV20-1 and TRBJ2-7, with a weak D call TRBD2 (6 bases). This CDR3 is built from 16 residues. CDR1 is DFQATT, CDR2 SNEGSKA, per germline (reference sequence). Trimming cost V 3 bases and J 0 bases, with 18 bases left between them. The CDR3: CSASGPAGPSSYEQYF. CDR3 DNA sequence: TGCAGTGCTAGTGGCCCCGCGGGACCGAGCTCCTACGAGCAGTACTTC.

This chain links TRBV24-1 with TRBJ2-2; TRBD1 matches 10 bases. This CDR3 is 16 amino acids long. V lost 2 bases to trimming and J lost 5 bases; unmatched junction nucleotides: 4. The germline CDR1 and CDR2 sequences are KGHDR and SFDVKD. CDR3 nucleotide sequence: TGTGCCACCAGTGATTCGGGACAGGGGAGGACCGGGGAGCTGTTTTTT. Translating gives CATSDSGQGRTGELFF.

V is TRBV19 and J is TRBJ1-2; 8 nucleotides align to TRBD1. The CDR3 covers 13 residues. V was clipped by 6 bases and J by 8 bases; unmatched bases: 8. Germline CDR1 and CDR2: LNHDA and SQIVND (reference sequence). In nucleotides, the CDR3 is TGTGCCAGTAGCATCGGACAGGGAGACGGCTACACCTTC. Translation gives CASSIGQGDGYTF.

The rearrangement joins TRBV10-1 to TRBJ2-1, with TRBD2 identical over 9 bases. The CDR3 loop spans 14 amino acids. The ends lost 6 bases at V and 7 bases at J; junction bases unmatched: 7. Germline-derived CDR1 and CDR2 are WNHNN and SYGVQD (reference sequence). This CDR3 reads CASSHGTSRNEQFF. The CDR3 nucleotides are TGCGCCAGCAGCCACGGGACTAGCCGAAATGAGCAGTTCTTC.

The chain uses TRBV6-6 and TRBJ1-5; D is unresolved. Trimming pared 0 bases from V and 0 bases from J, leaving 9 bases between. The CDR3 contains 16 residues. Germline CDR1 and CDR2: MNHNY and SVGAGI (reference sequence). The CDR3 protein is CASSYSGSDSNQPQHF. The CDR3 nucleotides are TGTGCCAGCAGTTACTCAGGCTCAGATAGCAATCAGCCCCAGCATTTT.

This clone has only one observation. The chain uses TRBV6-5 and TRBJ2-1; D is possibly TRBD1 (6 bases). Trimming removed 0 bases at V and 8 bases at J, with 11 bases between. The CDR3 has 14 amino acids. Germline CDR1 reads MNHEY; CDR2 reads SVGAGI. The CDR3 is CASSYSGGFYEQFF. CDR3 coding DNA: TGTGCCAGCAGTTACTCAGGGGGTTTTTATGAGCAGTTCTTC.

J is TRBJ1-4 and V is TRBV4-1; 9 nucleotides agree with TRBD1. J gave up 7 bases and V 4 bases, and 13 bases lay outside the gene matches. CDR3 length: 17 residues. Germline CDR1 MGHRA, CDR2 YSYEKL. CDR3 loop: CASSLLPADRGGEKLFF. For the CDR3, the DNA is TGCGCCAGCAGCCTACTACCCGCCGACAGGGGGGGTGAAAAACTGTTTTTT.

The chain combines TRBV6-1 with TRBJ1-5; the D is unclear. Germline V CDR1 and CDR2: MNHNS, SASEGT. The CDR3 length is 14 residues. V gave up 0 bases and J gave up 4 bases, with 7 bases separating them. CDR3 nucleotide sequence: TGTGCCAGCAGTGAAGCGCACAGAAATCAGCCCCAGCATTTT. It yields the protein CASSEAHRNQPQHF.

This sequence joins TRBV5-1 and TRBJ1-2; D is unclear. Germline V gene lookup returns CDR1 SGHRS and CDR2 YFSETQ. V was shortened by 2 bases and J by 0 bases, with 5 bases between the two germline ends. The CDR3 totals 13 residues. The CDR3 here is CASSFGSNYGYTF. CDR3 nucleotide sequence: TGCGCCAGCAGCTTCGGCTCTAACTATGGCTACACCTTC. Filled out from reference TRBV5-1 and TRBJ1-2, the complete variable domain reads KAGVTQTPRYLIKTRGQQVTLSCSPISGHRSVSWYQQTPGQGLQFLFEYFSETQRNKGNFPGRFSGRQFSNSRSEMNVSTLELGDSALYLCASSFGSNYGYTFGSGTRLTVV.

This clone is a singleton in its sample. The chain combines TRBV5-6 with TRBJ2-6; possibly TRBD1 for D (6 bases). Germline V gives CDR1 SGHDT, CDR2 YYEEEE. Deletions cut 4 bases from V and 3 bases from J, with 11 bases between. The CDR3 loop spans 15 amino acids. The CDR3: CASSIGTYGANVLTF. CDR3 DNA sequence: TGTGCCAGCAGCATCGGGACATATGGGGCCAACGTCCTGACTTTC.

The CDR3 DNA is TGTGCCAGCAGCTGGACAGGCTACGAGCAGTACTTC. It codes for CASSWTGYEQYF. This chain connects TRBV5-6 to TRBJ2-7; TRBD1 aligns across 7 bases. With 3 bases clipped from V and 3 bases from J, the junction kept 0 bases outside the gene matches. The CDR3 runs to 12 residues. Germline values: CDR1 SGHDT, CDR2 YYEEEE.